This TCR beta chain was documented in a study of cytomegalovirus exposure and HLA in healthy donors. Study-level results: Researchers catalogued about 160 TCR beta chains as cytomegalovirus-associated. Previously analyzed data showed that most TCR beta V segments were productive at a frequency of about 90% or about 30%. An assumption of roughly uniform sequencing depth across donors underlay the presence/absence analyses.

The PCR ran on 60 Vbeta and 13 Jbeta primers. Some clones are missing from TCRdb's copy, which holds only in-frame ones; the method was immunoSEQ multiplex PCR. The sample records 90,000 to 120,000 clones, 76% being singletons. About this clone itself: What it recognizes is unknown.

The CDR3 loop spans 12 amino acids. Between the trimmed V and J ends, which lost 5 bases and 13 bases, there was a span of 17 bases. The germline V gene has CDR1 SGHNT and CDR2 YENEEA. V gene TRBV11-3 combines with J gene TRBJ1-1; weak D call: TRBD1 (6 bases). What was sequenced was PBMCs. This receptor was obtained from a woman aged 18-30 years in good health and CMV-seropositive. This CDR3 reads CASSPGAGRGFF. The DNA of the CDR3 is TGTGCCAGCAGCCCAGGGGCTGGCCGAGGTTTCTTT.